One sample yielded the 18 T cell receptor beta chains listed below, sequenced in a study of shared clonotypes between healthy human individuals. The repertoire was sequenced with immunoSEQ multiplex PCR; TCRdb's copy has only in-frame clones and lacks some. The data hold roughly 1,000,000 clones, with about four fifths observed a single time. The sequencing input was memory CD4+ T cells from PBMCs. Subset reported: CD45RA-negative fraction. The source of these receptors is a man aged 18 to 29 in good health. Some clones in this sample may be carry-over from other donors' samples.

The chain employs TRBV5-1 and TRBJ2-5, with TRBD1 matching 7 bases. The CDR3 extends over 14 amino acids. The germline gives CDR1 SGHRS, CDR2 YFSETQ. The trim removed 1 base at V and 5 bases at J, leaving 5 bases unmatched. The CDR3: CASSLRGGKETQYF. The CDR3 DNA reads as TGCGCCAGCAGCTTGAGAGGGGGCAAGGAGACCCAGTACTTC. Full variable domain (rest looked up from reference TRBV5-1 and TRBJ2-5): KAGVTQTPRYLIKTRGQQVTLSCSPISGHRSVSWYQQTPGQGLQFLFEYFSETQRNKGNFPGRFSGRQFSNSRSEMNVSTLELGDSALYLCASSLRGGKETQYFGPGTRLLVL.

The rearrangement links TRBV7-6 to TRBJ2-2, with TRBD1 matching 8 bases. This CDR3 is built from 17 residues. Losses at the gene ends were 5 bases for V and 4 bases for J; bases not matched to a gene: 12. Germline V gene data show CDR1 as SGHVS and CDR2 as FNYEAQ. CDR3 loop: CASSPSPGQGATGELFF. The CDR3 DNA follows: TGTGCCAGCAGCCCATCCCCCGGGCAGGGGGCCACCGGGGAGCTGTTTTTT.

The chain combines TRBV27 with TRBJ1-2; TRBD1 agrees at 9 bases. The CDR3 covers 15 residues. Trimming removed 1 base from V and 4 bases from J; junction bases left unmatched: 4. Germline V gene sequence: CDR1 MNHEY, CDR2 SMNVEV (reference sequence). CDR3: CASSLYPGQGYGYTF. The CDR3 nucleotides are TGTGCCAGCAGTTTATACCCGGGACAGGGCTATGGCTACACCTTC.

In DNA form, the CDR3 reads TGTGCCAGCTCATGGTCACAGGGAGTAGGAGAGACCCAGTACTTC. It is translated as CASSWSQGVGETQYF. The chain is built from TRBV18 and TRBJ2-5; a possible D gene is TRBD1 (6 bases). This CDR3 spans 15 amino acids. CDR1 is KGHSH, CDR2 LQKENI, per germline. Trimming took off 5 bases at V and 4 bases at J, with 17 bases between the two ends.

The CDR3 DNA is TGTGCCAGCAGCTTACGCGGGGGGGCAGGTAACAATGAGCAGTTCTTC. Protein sequence: CASSLRGGAGNNEQFF. This chain joins TRBV7-2 and TRBJ2-1; 9 nucleotides line up with TRBD2. CDR3 size: 16 residues. Germline V lookup: CDR1 SGHTA, CDR2 FQGNSA. V was pared by 2 bases and J by 5 bases, with 7 bases of the junction left unmatched. The full variable domain, its missing parts supplied by reference TRBV7-2 and TRBJ2-1, is GAGVSQSPSNKVTEKGKDVELRCDPISGHTALYWYRQSLGQGLEFLIYFQGNSAPDKSGLPSDRFSAERTGGSVSTLTIQRTQQEDSAVYLCASSLRGGAGNNEQFFGPGTRLTVL.

The chain employs TRBV10-3 and TRBJ1-1; D is ambiguous. The CDR3 runs 15 residues. CDR1 and CDR2 (germline): ENHRY, SYGVKD. The ends were cut back, 2 bases at V and 6 bases at J, with 16 bases in the middle. For the CDR3, the DNA is TGTGCCATCAGTGAGCGCGGATTTCTTGCTTCTGAAGCTTTCTTT. It yields the protein CAISERGFLASEAFF.

The gene calls are TRBV11-2 and TRBJ2-7, with D possibly matching TRBD2 (6 bases). The CDR3 has 16 residues. The V end was cut by 1 base, the J end by 1 base, with 14 bases between. CDR1 SGHAT and CDR2 FQNNGV come from the germline V gene. CDR3 loop: CASSLVQGSGSYEQYF. As DNA, the CDR3 is TGTGCCAGCAGCTTAGTTCAGGGTAGCGGATCCTACGAGCAGTACTTC. The complete variable domain, with remaining parts taken from reference TRBV11-2 and TRBJ2-7, reads EAGVAQSPRYKIIEKRQSVAFWCNPISGHATLYWYQQILGQGPKLLIQFQNNGVVDDSQLPKDRFSAERLKGVDSTLKIQPAKLEDSAVYLCASSLVQGSGSYEQYFGPGTRLTVT.

Concerning this clone: This sample also contains other DNA sequences that code for the same CDR3. This sequence joins TRBV28 and TRBJ2-6; weak D call: TRBD1 (6 bases). Germline values: CDR1 MDHEN, CDR2 SYDVKM. V dropped 5 bases and J dropped 2 bases, with 10 bases sitting between them. This CDR3 is 15 amino acids long. CDR3 sequence reads: CASSLQGAGANVLTF. The CDR3 coding sequence is TGTGCCAGCAGTCTACAGGGCGCTGGGGCCAACGTCCTGACTTTC.

This clone was recorded only once. The rearrangement joins TRBV27 to TRBJ2-5, with unresolved D. Between the trimmed V and J ends, which lost 0 bases and 7 bases, there was a span of 3 bases. The CDR3 consists of 11 residues. The germline V gene encodes CDR1 MNHEY and CDR2 SMNVEV (reference sequence). The CDR3 DNA follows: TGTGCCAGCAGTTTATCCGGGACCCAGTACTTC. This codes for CASSLSGTQYF.

The chain combines TRBV2 with TRBJ2-2, with D possibly TRBD1 on 5 matching bases. The length of the CDR3 is 15 residues. CDR1 and CDR2 (germline): SNHLY, FYNNEI. V was pared by 6 bases and J by 5 bases, with 16 bases between. The chain's CDR3 is CASRRGNRQTGELFF. CDR3 sequence (DNA): TGTGCCAGCAGAAGGGGCAACAGGCAGACCGGGGAGCTGTTTTTT.

This clone was seen just once. The same CDR3 arises from other DNA sequences in this sample as well. The chain employs TRBV7-8 and TRBJ1-1; 9 bases fit TRBD1. The CDR3 spans 14 residues. Germline CDR1 SGHVS, CDR2 FQNEAQ. J lost 3 bases, V lost 3 bases, and 2 bases had no gene match. The CDR3 nucleotides are TGTGCCAGCAGCTTCCGGGACAGGGACACTGAAGCTTTCTTT. As protein: CASSFRDRDTEAFF.

This chain connects TRBV4-2 to TRBJ2-7; 12 nucleotides line up with TRBD2. Unmatched junction bases numbered 0, after V lost 1 base and J lost 2 bases. The CDR3 has 15 residues. The V gene's germline CDR1 is LGHNA and CDR2 YNFKEQ. The CDR3: CASSQGLAGAYEQYF. For the CDR3, the DNA is TGTGCCAGCAGCCAAGGACTAGCGGGAGCCTACGAGCAGTACTTC.

This clone has at least ten counts. This chain joins TRBV28 and TRBJ1-5; D remains ambiguous. The V gene's germline CDR1 is MDHEN and CDR2 SYDVKM. The CDR3 sequence is 12 residues long. V lost 9 bases to trimming and J lost 4 bases, with 10 bases between them. CDR3 DNA sequence: TGTGCCAGTACAAGGGTTAATCAGCCCCAGCATTTT. As protein: CASTRVNQPQHF.

The CDR3 reads CASSLGGGVWDTQYF. As DNA, the CDR3 is TGTGCCAGCAGCTTGGGGGGCGGGGTCTGGGATACGCAGTATTTT. The V gene is TRBV5-4, the J gene TRBJ2-3, with D perhaps TRBD2 (6 bases). Germline V CDR1 and CDR2: SGHNT, YYREEE (reference sequence). The CDR3 is 15 residues long. The V gene lost 0 bases and the J gene lost 6 bases, with 14 bases spanning the gap.

The chain employs TRBV7-8 and TRBJ2-2, with a tentative D call TRBD2 (5 bases). Between the trimmed V and J ends, which lost 3 bases and 6 bases, there was a span of 8 bases. CDR1 is SGHVS and CDR2 is FQNEAQ in the germline V gene. CDR3 length: 13 residues. CDR3 loop: CASSLRRAGELFF. The CDR3 DNA follows: TGTGCCAGCAGCTTGCGGCGGGCCGGGGAGCTGTTTTTT.

The chain couples TRBV5-8 to TRBJ1-5; maybe TRBD1 (6 bases). V dropped 3 bases and J dropped 2 bases, with 12 bases sitting between them. The CDR3 length is 15 residues. Germline lookup yields CDR1 SGHTS and CDR2 YDEGEE. CDR3 sequence reads: CASSSRGMGNQPQHF. CDR3 sequence (DNA): TGTGCCAGCAGCTCCAGGGGAATGGGCAATCAGCCCCAGCATTTT. Full variable domain (outside the CDR3, taken from reference TRBV5-8 and TRBJ1-5): EAGVTQSPTHLIKTRGQQATLRCSPISGHTSVYWYQQALGLGLQFLLWYDEGEERNRGNFPPRFSGRQFPNYSSELNVNALELEDSALYLCASSSRGMGNQPQHFGDGTRLSIL.

This chain connects TRBV6-4 to TRBJ1-1, with TRBD1 identical over 8 bases. Trimming took 6 bases from V and 1 from J; bases not matched to a gene: 4. Germline CDR1 is MRHNA and CDR2 is SNTAGT. This CDR3 has 14 residues. This CDR3 is CASRDRERNTEAFF. CDR3 nucleotide sequence: TGTGCCAGCAGGGACAGGGAGAGGAACACTGAAGCTTTCTTT.

V usage is TRBV29-1 and J usage is TRBJ1-1, with D hard to call. Between the trimmed V and J ends, which lost 6 bases and 0 bases, there was a span of 17 bases. The CDR3 consists of 15 residues. In germline, CDR1 is SQVTM, CDR2 ANQGSEA. CDR3 sequence (DNA): TGCAGCGTCGCCCTTAAGGCGGCGCTGAACACTGAAGCTTTCTTT. This sequence encodes CSVALKAALNTEAFF.